The T cell receptor beta chain under discussion was sequenced for a study of blood T cell repertoires in COVID-19 (dated by TCRdb to 2020 to 2022). Turning to the overall study: Samples covering the acute and convalescent phases of COVID-19 were provided by collaborators in the United States, Italy and Spain. A de-identified subject ID, COVID-19 status, age in years and sex were almost always included in the sample metadata. Where HLA class I and class II types were available, the types were taken from metadata supplied by the sample provider, not from assay-based typing. The samples were drawn from the first 160 participants of the ongoing ImmuneRACE study and from some 1,300 subjects provided by 6 global collaborators. The prospective study material was composed of cDNA or gDNA derived from T cells, B-cell-depleted T cells, or PBMCs. The repertoires were made available in a free public database intended to serve as a resource for research on the immune response to SARS-CoV-2. Subjects who had been exposed to COVID-19, were actively infected with it, or had recovered from it provided the deeply sampled blood TCRbeta repertoires that made up the dataset.

Between the V and J ends, shortened by 3 bases and 4 bases respectively, the junction contains 9 bases. CDR1 and CDR2 (GTSNPN, SVGIG) derive from the germline V gene (reference sequence). The CDR3, cysteine through phenylalanine, is 12 amino acids long. Only the CDR3 DNA is retained, 36 bases long and in frame from the first base. Participants in the prospective study were enrolled through a virtual design, were aged roughly 18 to 100 years, and lived in approximately 25 United States geographic areas. In the prospective study, cohorts were assigned on the basis of participant-reported clinical history obtained from a screening survey and a study questionnaire. Recovered participants in ImmuneRACE Cohort 3 were defined as having two consecutive negative NP/OP PCR tests, clearance from a healthcare professional, or resolution of symptoms. Mobile phlebotomists in the prospective study collected whole blood, serum and a nasopharyngeal or oropharyngeal swab from every participant. Additional blood draws and questionnaires over an approximately two-month period could optionally be provided by prospective study participants. Before DNA extraction, prospective study blood samples were shipped either frozen or at room temperature.

The immunoSEQ Assay, a bias-controlled multiplex PCR, was used to amplify TCRbeta CDR3 regions from genomic DNA. For the original study's pipeline: The number of nucleated cells in each sample was estimated from the amplification of reference gene primers within the assay. To quantify the absolute abundance of each unique TCRbeta CDR3 rearrangement, sequence reads were collapsed and filtered. Productive Simpson clonality was computed per sample as the square root of Simpson's diversity index over productive rearrangements. TCRdb carries this immuneACCESS record with in-frame sequences only. Its versions omit some clonotypes, under half of them owing to an unresolved V gene in the studies checked, with the rest unexplained. For V, J and clone size, that table is used; D and trimming come from the DNA. Present in this sample are roughly 250,000 clones, around 89% of which were seen just once. The top ten hold over 2% of the sample.

Broader findings and caveats from the paper: The quantity of clinical and demographic metadata differed by source and by participant and was supplied without curation.

As regards this clone: Its antigen is unknown. No much larger clone exists at a distance of one base, and base qualities are not known.

Recombination joined TRBV30 with TRBJ1-2; the D gene is not confidently resolved. The sample was PBMCs or T cells enriched from blood (not recorded which). The clonotype comes from a woman under 30 who had recovered from COVID-19. In nucleotide form, the sequence is TGTGCCTGGAGCGAGGTCCCCTATGGCTACACCTTC. Translated, it gives CAWSEVPYGYTF.